The 29 T cell receptor beta chains below come from one sample, sequenced in a study of cytomegalovirus exposure and HLA in healthy donors. With 60 Vbeta and 13 Jbeta primers, the PCR was carried out. Profiled with immunoSEQ multiplex PCR; TCRdb holds only in-frame clones, not every one. The sample lists approximately 130,000 clones, around 85% occurring once. The specimen sequenced was PBMCs. The receptors come from a woman in her twenties or thirties in good health and CMV-seropositive.

This sequence joins TRBV6-4 and TRBJ1-6; 8 nucleotides agree with TRBD1. With 2 bases clipped from V and 12 bases from J, the junction kept 3 bases outside the gene matches. The CDR3 has 13 amino acids. CDR1 MRHNA and CDR2 SNTAGT come from the germline V gene. In DNA, the CDR3 is TGTGCCAGCAGTGACGGACAGGGAGGACCCCTCCACTTT. Residues: CASSDGQGGPLHF.

The gene calls are TRBV28 and TRBJ1-2; D perhaps matches TRBD1 (5 bases). The V gene's germline CDR1 is MDHEN and CDR2 SYDVKM. CDR3 length: 13 residues. The ends were cut back, 2 bases at V and 6 bases at J, with 10 bases in the middle. CDR3: CASSLGRDHGYTF. CDR3 sequence (DNA): TGTGCCAGCAGTTTAGGGCGGGACCATGGCTACACCTTC.

The chain combines TRBV2 with TRBJ1-2; the match to TRBD1 covers 7 bases. Germline values: CDR1 SNHLY, CDR2 FYNNEI. Trimming cost V 4 bases and J 2 bases; bases outside gene matches: 4. The CDR3 is made up of 14 amino acids. The CDR3 DNA follows: TGTGCCAGCAGTGGGGACAGAGTAAACTATGGCTACACCTTC. Translating it yields CASSGDRVNYGYTF.

The rearrangement uses TRBV7-6 and TRBJ2-7; D is perhaps TRBD1 (5 bases). Trimming pared 0 bases from V and 5 bases from J, leaving 8 bases between. CDR1 and CDR2 from the germline V gene are SGHVS and FNYEAQ. The CDR3 extends over 13 amino acids. The CDR3 is CASSLAQGDEQYF. For the CDR3, the DNA is TGTGCCAGCAGCTTAGCGCAAGGGGACGAGCAGTACTTC.

This sequence joins TRBV6-5 and TRBJ1-2; unclear D gene. V lost 7 bases and J 4 bases, leaving 13 bases between the germline ends. CDR1 and CDR2 (germline): MNHEY, SVGAGI. CDR3 length: 13 amino acids. CDR3 in amino acids: CASIPDIFYGYTF. The CDR3 region has the DNA TGTGCCAGCATACCAGACATTTTCTATGGCTACACCTTC.

This chain joins TRBV4-1 and TRBJ1-2, with 7 positions matching TRBD1. Per the germline V gene, CDR1 is MGHRA and CDR2 is YSYEKL. The V gene end was trimmed by 4 bases and the J gene end by 4 bases; junction bases not matched to a gene: 9. This CDR3 contains 15 residues. CDR3 sequence: CASSRQPPGGYGYTF. DNA for the CDR3: TGCGCCAGCAGCCGACAACCCCCAGGGGGCTATGGCTACACCTTC.

The chain carries TRBV27 and TRBJ1-5; 9 bases align to TRBD1. Germline trimming cut 5 bases from V and 6 bases from J; bases unmatched to any gene: 5. Germline V gene data show CDR1 as MNHEY and CDR2 as SMNVEV (reference sequence). This CDR3 spans 14 amino acids. CDR3 DNA: TGTGCCAGCAGTCTCGGACAGGGGAGTCAGCCCCAGCATTTT. It is translated as CASSLGQGSQPQHF.

The chain recombines TRBV10-3 with TRBJ1-2, with 7 bases identical to TRBD1. Germline V gives CDR1 ENHRY, CDR2 SYGVKD. Unmatched junction bases numbered 12, after V lost 8 bases and J lost 6 bases. The CDR3 is 14 residues long. CDR3 sequence: CAIQEGRGWDGYTF. CDR3 nucleotide sequence: TGTGCCATCCAGGAGGGCAGGGGGTGGGATGGCTACACCTTC.

This clone showed up just once. CDR3 protein: CATRGELAGVHEQFF. CDR3 in DNA: TGTGCCACTAGAGGGGAGCTAGCGGGAGTCCATGAGCAGTTCTTC. The chain employs TRBV10-3 and TRBJ2-1; TRBD2 matches 10 bases. This CDR3 contains 15 residues. CDR1 ENHRY and CDR2 SYGVKD come from the germline V gene. Germline trimming cut 10 bases from V and 8 bases from J; bases unmatched to any gene: 14.

The rearrangement links TRBV6-5 to TRBJ1-1, with TRBD1 identical over 8 bases. Germline V gene data show CDR1 as MNHEY and CDR2 as SVGAGI. Losses at the gene ends were 5 bases for V and 7 bases for J; bases not matched to a gene: 9. The CDR3 extends over 14 amino acids. The CDR3 spells CASSERDRRDEAFF. The CDR3 DNA reads as TGTGCCAGCAGTGAACGGGACAGGCGAGATGAAGCTTTCTTT.

The V call is TRBV4-2, the J call TRBJ2-2; 8 bases match TRBD2. V dropped 1 base and J dropped 4; count of bases not matched to a gene: 5. This CDR3 region has 16 residues. CDR1 and CDR2 (germline): LGHNA, YNFKEQ. CDR3 in amino acids: CASSQGLAGATGELFF. The DNA for the CDR3 is TGTGCCAGCAGCCAAGGTCTAGCGGGTGCCACCGGGGAGCTGTTTTTT.

The CDR3 DNA reads as TGCAGTGCCACGGGGAGAACTGAAGCTTTCTTT. It is translated as CSATGRTEAFF. This chain links TRBV20-1 with TRBJ1-1, with D uncertain. V was pared by 6 bases and J by 5 bases, with 10 bases between. The CDR3 consists of 11 residues. Per the germline V gene, CDR1 is DFQATT and CDR2 is SNEGSKA (reference sequence).

The J gene is TRBJ1-2, the V gene TRBV6-5; TRBD1 matches at 10 bases. CDR1 and CDR2 from the germline V gene are MNHEY and SVGAGI. CDR3 length equals 14 residues. Trimming removed 5 bases from V and 6 bases from J; junction bases left unmatched: 6. CDR3 in amino acids: CASSPFGQGDGYTF. CDR3 nucleotide sequence: TGTGCCAGCAGTCCCTTCGGACAGGGGGATGGCTACACCTTC.

The rearrangement joins TRBV7-9 to TRBJ2-1; D is uncertain. Germline-derived CDR1 and CDR2 are SEHNR and FQNEAQ (reference sequence). V shed 5 bases and J shed 9 bases, with 11 bases lying between them. This CDR3 has 12 residues. CDR3 in DNA: TGTGCCAGCAGCCTCGTCACTGGTGAGCAGTTCTTC. Its translation: CASSLVTGEQFF.

The chain recombines TRBV30 with TRBJ1-1; 8 nucleotides line up with TRBD1. The CDR3 runs to 14 residues. CDR1 GTSNPN and CDR2 SVGIG come from the germline V gene (reference sequence). V lost 2 bases and J lost 4; bases outside the gene matches: 6. CDR3 nucleotide sequence: TGTGCCTGGAGTCTGACAGGGGTGGGCACTGAAGCTTTCTTT. Its protein is CAWSLTGVGTEAFF.

CDR3 amino acids: CATGLNEKLFF. As DNA, the CDR3 is TGTGCGACAGGGCTTAATGAAAAACTGTTTTTT. The J gene is TRBJ1-4, the V gene TRBV6-1, with 7 bases aligning to TRBD1. The CDR3 runs to 11 residues. Germline CDR1 is MNHNS and CDR2 is SASEGT.

The chain uses TRBV9 and TRBJ2-2; TRBD1 is a possible D gene (5 bases). The CDR3 is 17 residues long. The V end was cut by 0 bases, the J end by 6 bases, with 18 bases between. Germline V gives CDR1 SGDLS, CDR2 YYNGEE. The CDR3 DNA follows: TGTGCCAGCAGCGTAGCTCGGGCAGGGTCGGCCCCCGGGGAGCTGTTTTTT. Residues: CASSVARAGSAPGELFF.

V and J are TRBV28 and TRBJ2-5; the match to TRBD2 covers 16 bases. This CDR3 comprises 17 residues. Trimming removed 3 bases from V and 5 bases from J; junction bases left unmatched: 6. Germline CDR1 MDHEN, CDR2 SYDVKM. As DNA, the CDR3 is TGTGCCAGCAGTTTCCCGGGACTAGCGGGAGGGACGGAGACCCAGTACTTC. This encodes CASSFPGLAGGTETQYF.

The chain is built from TRBV5-1 and TRBJ1-3; no clear D gene. This CDR3 has 13 amino acids. V lost 7 bases to trimming and J lost 4 bases, with 12 bases between them. The germline gives CDR1 SGHRS, CDR2 YFSETQ. CDR3 DNA sequence: TGCGCCAGCCGGAGGACGGTAGGAAACACCATATATTTT. Protein: CASRRTVGNTIYF.

The rearrangement uses TRBV6-6 and TRBJ2-5, with D maybe TRBD1 (6 bases). Germline assignment: CDR1 MNHNY and CDR2 SVGAGI (reference sequence). The CDR3 is 13 residues long. Trimming took off 5 bases at V and 4 bases at J, with 11 bases between the two ends. The CDR3 region is CASSNRDTETQYF. In DNA form, the CDR3 reads TGTGCCAGCAGTAACCGGGACACAGAGACCCAGTACTTC.

The chain carries TRBV6-1 and TRBJ1-2; 7 bases map to TRBD1. CDR1 is MNHNS, CDR2 SASEGT, per germline. The CDR3 loop spans 15 amino acids. Trimming took 4 bases from V and 2 from J; bases not matched to a gene: 7. The CDR3 reads CASSGPGTANYGYTF. The CDR3 bases are TGTGCCAGCAGTGGGCCCGGGACAGCAAACTATGGCTACACCTTC.

The rearrangement links TRBV30 to TRBJ1-1; D is unclear. This CDR3 spans 10 amino acids. Germline CDR1 is GTSNPN and CDR2 is SVGIG (reference sequence). Trimming stripped 7 bases from V and 9 bases from J, with 12 bases between. The CDR3, as DNA: TGTGCCTTAAATGAGGTAAAAGCTTTCTTT. Protein sequence: CALNEVKAFF.

The chain couples TRBV5-4 to TRBJ1-1, with a weak D call TRBD1 (5 bases). V was cut by 5 bases and J by 4 bases, with 12 bases left in between. CDR1 is SGHNT and CDR2 is YYREEE in the germline V gene (reference sequence). The CDR3 is 13 residues long. In DNA, the CDR3 is TGTGCCAGCAGTCCGCAGGGTTCCACTGAAGCTTTCTTT. It translates to CASSPQGSTEAFF.

CDR3 region: CASSETSGNTIYF. The CDR3 bases are TGTGCCAGCTCGGAGACCTCTGGAAACACCATATATTTT. This chain uses TRBV18 with TRBJ1-3; D call uncertain. Germline V CDR1 and CDR2: KGHSH, LQKENI. The CDR3 is 13 amino acids. V lost 6 bases and J lost 0, with 6 bases in between. The complete variable domain, with remaining parts taken from reference TRBV18 and TRBJ1-3, reads NAGVMQNPRHLVRRRGQEARLRCSPMKGHSHVYWYRQLPEEGLKFMVYLQKENIIDESGMPKERFSAEFPKEGPSILRIQQVVRGDSAAYFCASSETSGNTIYFGEGSWLTVV.

This sequence joins TRBV6-6 and TRBJ2-5; D might be TRBD2 (6 bases). The CDR3 contains 15 residues. Deletions cut 2 bases from V and 5 bases from J, with 15 bases between. In germline, CDR1 is MNHNY, CDR2 SVGAGI (reference sequence). CDR3 nucleotide sequence: TGTGCCAGCAGTTACCTTTTAGCGGTCCGGGAGACCCAGTACTTC. Protein: CASSYLLAVRETQYF.

The chain joins TRBV6-5 to TRBJ1-1; TRBD1 matches at 9 bases. Germline V gene sequence: CDR1 MNHEY, CDR2 SVGAGI. This CDR3 region has 16 residues. J was trimmed by 3 bases and V by 1 base; bases with no gene match: 6. For the CDR3, the DNA is TGTGCCAGCAGTTACTTTACAGGGGGCCGGGACACTGAAGCTTTCTTT. It is translated as CASSYFTGGRDTEAFF.

The chain employs TRBV5-1 and TRBJ2-3, with D possibly TRBD2 on 5 matching bases. Germline lookup yields CDR1 SGHRS and CDR2 YFSETQ. With 2 bases removed from V and 6 bases from J, the gap between germline ends came to 16 bases. The CDR3 length is 15 residues. The CDR3 loop reads CASSLWTTGDDTQYF. The CDR3 DNA reads as TGCGCCAGCAGCTTATGGACCACCGGGGATGATACGCAGTATTTT.

This clone was seen more than once but under ten times. The J gene is TRBJ1-5, the V gene TRBV28; 7 bases are shared with TRBD1. With 6 bases clipped from V and 15 bases from J, the junction kept 8 bases outside the gene matches. The CDR3 has 11 amino acids. In germline, CDR1 is MDHEN, CDR2 SYDVKM. CDR3 sequence reads: CASSRQGLPHF. CDR3 in DNA: TGTGCCAGCAGCAGACAGGGTCTCCCGCATTTT. Based on the CDR3 plus reference TRBV28 and TRBJ1-5, the full variable domain is DVKVTQSSRYLVKRTGEKVFLECVQDMDHENMFWYRQDPGLGLRLIYFSYDVKMKEKGDIPEGYSVSREKKERFSLILESASTNQTSMYLCASSRQGLPHFGDGTRLSIL.

The V gene is TRBV6-6, the J gene TRBJ1-5, with D tentatively TRBD1 (6 bases). The CDR3 sequence is 14 residues long. Germline V gives CDR1 MNHNY, CDR2 SVGAGI (reference sequence). The V end was cut by 6 bases, the J end by 7 bases, with 16 bases between. The CDR3 is CASREGGAGQPQHF. CDR3 in DNA: TGTGCCAGCAGGGAGGGGGGGGCTGGGCAGCCCCAGCATTTT.